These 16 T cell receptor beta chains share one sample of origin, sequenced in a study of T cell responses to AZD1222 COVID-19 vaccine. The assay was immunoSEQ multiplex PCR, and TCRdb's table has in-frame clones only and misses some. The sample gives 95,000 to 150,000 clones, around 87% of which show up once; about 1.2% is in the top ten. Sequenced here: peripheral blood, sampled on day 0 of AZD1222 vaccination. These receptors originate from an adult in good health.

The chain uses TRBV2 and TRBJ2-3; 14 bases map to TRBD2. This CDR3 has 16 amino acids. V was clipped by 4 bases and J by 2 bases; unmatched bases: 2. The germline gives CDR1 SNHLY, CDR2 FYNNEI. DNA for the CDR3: TGTGCCAGCAGTGGACTAGCGGGGGGGCTCACAGATACGCAGTATTTT. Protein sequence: CASSGLAGGLTDTQYF.

CDR3 DNA: TGCGCCAGCAGCCAATCGCGGGCCTACAATGAGCAGTTCTTC. It is translated as CASSQSRAYNEQFF. This sequence joins TRBV4-3 and TRBJ2-1, with D possibly TRBD2 on 5 matching bases. The V end was cut by 2 bases, the J end by 2 bases, with 7 bases between. This CDR3 has 14 amino acids. Germline V gene lookup returns CDR1 LGHNA and CDR2 YSLEER.

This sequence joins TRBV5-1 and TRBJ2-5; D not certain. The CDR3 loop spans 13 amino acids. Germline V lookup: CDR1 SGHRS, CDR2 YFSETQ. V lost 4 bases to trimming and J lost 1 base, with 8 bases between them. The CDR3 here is CASSQAAQETQYF. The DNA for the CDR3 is TGCGCCAGCAGCCAGGCGGCCCAAGAGACCCAGTACTTC.

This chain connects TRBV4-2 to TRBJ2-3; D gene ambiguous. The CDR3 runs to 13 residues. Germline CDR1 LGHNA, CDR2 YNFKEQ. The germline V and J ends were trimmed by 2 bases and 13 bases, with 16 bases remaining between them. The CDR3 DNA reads TGTGCCAGCAGCCAATCCTTCAAAGACGCAGAGTATTTT. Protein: CASSQSFKDAEYF.

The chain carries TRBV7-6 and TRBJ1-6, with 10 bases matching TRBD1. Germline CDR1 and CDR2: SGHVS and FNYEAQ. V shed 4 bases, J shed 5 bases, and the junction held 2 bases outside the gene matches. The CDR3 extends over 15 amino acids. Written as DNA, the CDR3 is TGTGCCAGCAGCTCGGGACAGGGGAATAATTCACCCCTCCACTTT. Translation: CASSSGQGNNSPLHF.

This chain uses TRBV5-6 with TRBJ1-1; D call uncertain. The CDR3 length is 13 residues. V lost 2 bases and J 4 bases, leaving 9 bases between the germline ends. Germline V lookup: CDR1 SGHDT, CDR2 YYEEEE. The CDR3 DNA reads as TGTGCCAGCAGCTTTTCAGGACGCACTGAAGCTTTCTTT. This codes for CASSFSGRTEAFF.

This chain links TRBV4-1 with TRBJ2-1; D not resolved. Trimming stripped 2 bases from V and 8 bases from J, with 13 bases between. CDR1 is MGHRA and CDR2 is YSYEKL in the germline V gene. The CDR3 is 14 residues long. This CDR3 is CASSQMVAVDEQFF. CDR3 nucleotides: TGCGCCAGCAGCCAAATGGTGGCCGTGGATGAGCAGTTCTTC.

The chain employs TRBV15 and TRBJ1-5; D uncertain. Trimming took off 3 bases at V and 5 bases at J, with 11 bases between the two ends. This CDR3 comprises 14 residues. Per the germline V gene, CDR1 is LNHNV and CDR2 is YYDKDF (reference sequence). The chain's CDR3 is CATSSSRVHQPQHF. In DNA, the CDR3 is TGTGCCACCAGCAGTTCACGGGTCCATCAGCCCCAGCATTTT. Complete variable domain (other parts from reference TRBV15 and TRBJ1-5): DAMVIQNPRYQVTQFGKPVTLSCSQTLNHNVMYWYQQKSSQAPKLLFHYYDKDFNNEADTPDNFQSRRPNTSFCFLDIRSPGLGDTAMYLCATSSSRVHQPQHFGDGTRLSIL.

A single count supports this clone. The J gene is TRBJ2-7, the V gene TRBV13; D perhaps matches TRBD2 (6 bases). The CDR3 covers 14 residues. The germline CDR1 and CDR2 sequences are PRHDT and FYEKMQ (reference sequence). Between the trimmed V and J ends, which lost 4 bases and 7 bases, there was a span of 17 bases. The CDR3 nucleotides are TGTGCCAGCAGCTCCGCGGGACGACCATTGGAGCAGTACTTC. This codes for CASSSAGRPLEQYF. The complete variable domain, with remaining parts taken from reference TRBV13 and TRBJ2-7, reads AAGVIQSPRHLIKEKRETATLKCYPIPRHDTVYWYQQGPGQDPQFLISFYEKMQSDKGSIPDRFSAQQFSDYHSELNMSSLELGDSALYFCASSSAGRPLEQYFGPGTRLTVT.

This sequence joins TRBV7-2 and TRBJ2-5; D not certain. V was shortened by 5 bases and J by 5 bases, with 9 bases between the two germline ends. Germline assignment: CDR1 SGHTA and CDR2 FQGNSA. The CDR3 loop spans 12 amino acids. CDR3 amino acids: CASSHQRETQYF. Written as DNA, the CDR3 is TGTGCCAGCAGCCACCAACGGGAGACCCAGTACTTC.

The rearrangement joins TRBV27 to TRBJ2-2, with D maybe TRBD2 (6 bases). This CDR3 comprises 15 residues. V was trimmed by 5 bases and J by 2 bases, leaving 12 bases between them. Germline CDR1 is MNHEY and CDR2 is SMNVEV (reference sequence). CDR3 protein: CASSIGTSNTGELFF. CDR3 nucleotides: TGTGCCAGCAGTATAGGGACTTCTAACACCGGGGAGCTGTTTTTT.

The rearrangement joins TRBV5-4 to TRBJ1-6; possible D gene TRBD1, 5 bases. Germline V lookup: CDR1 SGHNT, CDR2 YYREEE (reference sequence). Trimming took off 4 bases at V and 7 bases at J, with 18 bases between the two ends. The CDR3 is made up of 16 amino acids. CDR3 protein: CASSGGGNRPNSPLHF. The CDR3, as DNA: TGTGCCAGCAGCGGCGGGGGGAACAGGCCCAATTCACCCCTCCACTTT.

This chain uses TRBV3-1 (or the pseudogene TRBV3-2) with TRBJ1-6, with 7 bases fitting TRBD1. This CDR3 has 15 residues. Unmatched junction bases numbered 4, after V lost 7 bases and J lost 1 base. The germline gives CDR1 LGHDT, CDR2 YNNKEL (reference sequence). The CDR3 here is CASTAGGSYNSPLHF. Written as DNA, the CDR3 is TGTGCCAGCACTGCAGGGGGTTCCTATAATTCACCCCTCCACTTT.

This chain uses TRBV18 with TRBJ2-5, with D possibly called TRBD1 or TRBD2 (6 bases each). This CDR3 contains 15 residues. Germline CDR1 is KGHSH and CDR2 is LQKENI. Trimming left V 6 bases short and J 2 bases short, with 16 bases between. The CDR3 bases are TGTGCCAGCTCCACCACGGGGGCAGGGCAAGAGACCCAGTACTTC. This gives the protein CASSTTGAGQETQYF. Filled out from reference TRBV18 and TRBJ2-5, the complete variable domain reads NAGVMQNPRHLVRRRGQEARLRCSPMKGHSHVYWYRQLPEEGLKFMVYLQKENIIDESGMPKERFSAEFPKEGPSILRIQQVVRGDSAAYFCASSTTGAGQETQYFGPGTRLLVL.

The CDR3 nucleotides are TGCGCCAGCACCCATTCCGGGACAGGGGTTAACGAGCAGTACTTC. Its translation: CASTHSGTGVNEQYF. The V and J genes are TRBV5-1 and TRBJ2-7; TRBD1 agrees at 10 bases. CDR3 length equals 15 residues. Germline V CDR1 and CDR2: SGHRS, YFSETQ. The V segment lost 6 bases and the J segment 5 bases; nucleotides outside the gene matches: 11. Combining the CDR3 with reference TRBV5-1 and TRBJ2-7 gives the whole variable domain KAGVTQTPRYLIKTRGQQVTLSCSPISGHRSVSWYQQTPGQGLQFLFEYFSETQRNKGNFPGRFSGRQFSNSRSEMNVSTLELGDSALYLCASTHSGTGVNEQYFGPGTRLTVT.

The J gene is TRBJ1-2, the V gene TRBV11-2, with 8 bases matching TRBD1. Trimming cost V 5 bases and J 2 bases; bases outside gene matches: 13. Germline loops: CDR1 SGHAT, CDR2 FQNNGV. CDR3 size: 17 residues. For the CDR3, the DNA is TGTGCCAGCAGCCCCCCGGGACAGGTCCGATCGAACTATGGCTACACCTTC. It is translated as CASSPPGQVRSNYGYTF.